The rows below give T cell receptor beta chains drawn from one sample of a study of monozygotic twins with inflammatory bowel disease. After re-calling the 5' RACE reads, TCRdb lists one entry per CDR3 protein, DNA absent. This sample lists 400,000 to 500,000 distinct CDR3 sequences; its ten largest clones have roughly 2.5%. The sample consisted of blood. All receptors derive from a human donor with ulcerative colitis or Crohn's disease, or a healthy co-twin of an affected twin (not recorded which). Each CDR3 is given with its conserved first and last residue.

CDR3aa	v_gene	j_gene
CASSFTTNNEQFF	TRBV6-2/TRBV6-3	TRBJ2-1
CASSLPPTGEETQYF	TRBV11-2	TRBJ2-5
CSVAITGLRSGNTIYF	TRBV29-1	TRBJ1-3
CASSLAQGAGQPQHF	TRBV7-2	TRBJ1-5
CSAAPAGTSVNTGELFF	TRBV20-1	TRBJ2-2
CASSQVEVSPEAFF	TRBV3-1	TRBJ1-1
CASSGGNLAGAYNEQFF	TRBV5-1	TRBJ2-1
CASRAQGANTEAFF	TRBV6-1	TRBJ1-1
CASSVGDRVYEQYF	TRBV5-1	TRBJ2-7
CSASHLGQPQHF	TRBV20-1	TRBJ1-5
CASSSAGVETQYF	TRBV27	TRBJ2-5
CASSLDKNIQYF	TRBV5-1	TRBJ2-4
CASSRELGARGETQYF	TRBV4-2	TRBJ2-5
CASSFDRGPTDTQYF	TRBV11-2	TRBJ2-3
CASSEQGAGGGYTF	TRBV25-1	TRBJ1-2
CSVRQGAGGNTKYF	TRBV29-1	TRBJ1-3
CASSLLGATGRNTEAFF	TRBV7-2	TRBJ1-1
CASSYWRGGTQETQYF	TRBV6-5	TRBJ2-5
CASTRTGLGSYEQYF	TRBV5-6	TRBJ2-7
CASRTTGFNTEAFF	TRBV6-1	TRBJ1-1
CASSSRTGMWETQYF	TRBV5-6	TRBJ2-5
CASTATLEGYTF	TRBV7-2	TRBJ1-2
CASSRSGGPTETQYF	TRBV5-4	TRBJ2-5
CSVGTGGYTGELFF	TRBV29-1	TRBJ2-2
CASAKRQQSSGNTIYF	TRBV12-3/TRBV12-4	TRBJ1-3
CASSPQGKTEAFF	TRBV12-3/TRBV12-4	TRBJ1-1
CASSQGDSYEQYF	TRBV4-3	TRBJ2-7
CASRNYRGRNSPLHF	TRBV11-2	TRBJ1-6
CASSLGTSGRAEQFF	TRBV12-3/TRBV12-4	TRBJ2-1
CASSSFDRGEKLFF	TRBV18	TRBJ1-4
CASSEEWRLTQYF	TRBV6-1	TRBJ2-3
CSAPTQGNYGYTF	TRBV20-1	TRBJ1-2
CASSSHADRGTYGYTF	TRBV12-3/TRBV12-4	TRBJ1-2
CASRPPTAWETQYF	TRBV7-9	TRBJ2-5
CASSSEGITEQFF	TRBV12-3/TRBV12-4	TRBJ2-1
CASSQTSRHTDTQYF	TRBV7-2	TRBJ2-3
CASTPGQGEKLFF	TRBV4-1	TRBJ1-4
CASKAGGPGEQYF	TRBV19	TRBJ2-7
CARWGTNQPQHF	TRBV11-3	TRBJ1-5
CSAIHRGPKDQPQHF	TRBV20-1	TRBJ1-5
CASSADGTSPTTPQYVQYF	TRBV25-1	TRBJ2-7
CASSFTANPNTEAFF	TRBV12-3/TRBV12-4	TRBJ1-1